The next 6 T cell receptor beta chains were all read from a single sample in a study of Ad26.COV2.S vaccination and SARS-CoV-2 variants. Measured with immunoSEQ multiplex PCR; TCRdb has only the in-frame clones, and not every one. In the table there are fewer than 800,000 clones, 80% to 90% of which are singletons. As to treatment: about 20 received Ad26.COV2.S at low or high dose, single or two shots; 5 received placebo; per-sample allocation not given. Samples analyzed were those drawn on day 63 after the first vaccine or placebo injection. The sample consisted of peripheral blood, taken in a trial of Ad26.COV2.S vaccine versus placebo. These receptors were taken from a person aged 18 to 59 who received the Ad26.COV2.S COVID-19 vaccine or a placebo.

The rearrangement links TRBV30 to TRBJ1-1; D remains unclear. This CDR3 contains 11 residues. Germline lookup yields CDR1 GTSNPN and CDR2 SVGIG (reference sequence). The germline V and J ends were trimmed by 1 base and 8 bases, with 8 bases remaining between them. The DNA of the CDR3 is TGTGCCTGGAGTGCGGCCCGCGAAGCTTTCTTT. Encoded protein: CAWSAAREAFF.

V is TRBV6-6 and J is TRBJ2-5; D ambiguous. Germline CDR1 is MNHNY and CDR2 is SVGAGI (reference sequence). This CDR3 region has 15 residues. V lost 5 bases to trimming and J lost 0 bases, with 13 bases between them. In nucleotides, the CDR3 is TGTGCCAGCAGTCCTCTACCCGTCAACCAAGAGACCCAGTACTTC. It encodes CASSPLPVNQETQYF.

Worth noting for this clone: The identical CDR3 is also encoded by other nucleotide sequences in the sample. This rearrangement joins TRBV6-5 to TRBJ2-7, with a tentative D call TRBD2 (6 bases). Deletions cut 10 bases from V and 3 bases from J, with 10 bases between. There are 11 residues in the CDR3. Germline CDR1 reads MNHEY; CDR2 reads SVGAGI. As DNA, the CDR3 is TGTGCCACGCGGGGCGGCTACGAGCAGTACTTC. This sequence encodes CATRGGYEQYF.

The chain links TRBV3-1 (or the pseudogene TRBV3-2) to TRBJ2-7, with 16 bases fitting TRBD2. V was clipped by 4 bases and J by 0 bases; unmatched bases: 3. CDR1 is LGHDT, CDR2 YNNKEL, per germline (reference sequence). There are 17 residues in the CDR3. The CDR3 region has the DNA TGTGCCAGCAGCCCCGGGACTAGCGGGGGGGCCTCCTACGAGCAGTACTTC. The encoded protein is CASSPGTSGGASYEQYF.

The J gene is TRBJ2-1, the V gene TRBV5-4; maybe TRBD2 (5 bases). This CDR3 spans 15 amino acids. V gave up 1 base and J gave up 3 bases, with 11 bases separating them. Germline V lookup: CDR1 SGHNT, CDR2 YYREEE (reference sequence). CDR3 bases: TGTGCCAGCAGCTTGAGGAGGTCTGGCTACAATGAGCAGTTCTTC. Amino acids: CASSLRRSGYNEQFF.

J is TRBJ2-5 and V is TRBV3-1 (or the pseudogene TRBV3-2); 8 positions agree with TRBD1. The CDR3 has 15 amino acids. V was clipped by 1 base and J by 5 bases; unmatched bases: 6. Per the germline V gene, CDR1 is LGHDT and CDR2 is YNNKEL (reference sequence). The CDR3 nucleotides read TGTGCCAGCAGCCAAGTGGACAGGGAAGGCGAGACCCAGTACTTC. This translates into CASSQVDREGETQYF.